The sequence of this T cell receptor (beta chain) was determined in a study of blood T cells in healthy people across ages. With a J-beta primer mix and a sample-barcoded 5' primer, a second PCR ran 7 to 11 cycles. TCRdb reprocessed the 5' RACE reads with MiXCR, giving one entry per CDR3 protein. Of 1.8 million or so distinct CDR3 sequences detected, 35% to 50% appear once; the ten largest clones hold 23%. The germline gives CDR1 SGHTA, CDR2 FQGNSA. This CDR3 contains 14 residues. Study findings and constraints: Donors of long life had a larger count of naive CD4+ cells and greater diversity than aged donors.

This clonotype was seen a handful of times. The target antigen is unknown. J is TRBJ2-5 and V is TRBV7-2; D could derive from TRBD1 or TRBD2 (5 bases each). The J call is uncertain, as TRBJ2-7 better fits the DNA end. The source of this sequence is a human donor in good health. Source material: blood. CDR3 residues: CASSLWWGPYEQYF. The CDR3 nucleotides read TGTGCCAGCAGCTTATGGTGGGGACCCTACGAGCAGTACTTC.